This TCR beta chain was captured by sequencing in a study of post-analysis software for immune sequencing data. Study information: Disease courses included relapsing-remitting, secondary progressive and progressive-relapsing multiple sclerosis. Broader study findings: The F measure placed samples prepared in the same batch into strongly shared clusters. A significant reduction in normalized Chao1 diversity was observed in multiple sclerosis patients versus controls.

In the case of this clonotype: The target antigen is unknown. The junction departs from the called germline gene at one end, perhaps through a read error.

TCR beta cDNA libraries included unique molecular identifiers. MiXCR was run by TCRdb on the PCR reads, yielding one entry per CDR3 protein. The table lists roughly 580,000 distinct CDR3 sequences, roughly 40% of them singletons, with over 1.5% in the top ten. The sample comprised blood. The sequence derives from a girl between 5 and 17 years old with multiple sclerosis.

CDR3 region: CSAARGPLNNGELFF. CDR3 DNA: TGCAGTGCCGCCAGGGGCCCTCTGAACAACGGGGAGCTGTTTTTT. V usage is TRBV20-1 and J usage is TRBJ2-2; tentatively, D is TRBD1 (6 bases). Germline-derived CDR1 and CDR2 are DFQATT and SNEGSKA (reference sequence). The CDR3 is 15 amino acids.